This T cell receptor (beta chain) was recorded in a study of cytomegalovirus exposure and HLA in healthy donors. Study-level points and caveats: Using a false discovery rate of 0.05, a later analysis showed that 15,000 to 20,000 TCR beta sequences were associated with HLA alleles.

Among the donors, all were healthy bone marrow donors. When sampled, the donors appeared nominally healthy, though they likely had unrecorded immune exposures. A word on this clone: Its specificity is unknown.

The PCR ran on 60 Vbeta and 13 Jbeta primers. Sequencing was performed with immunoSEQ multiplex PCR; in TCRdb, only in-frame clones are kept and a portion is missing. The sample consists of some 190,000 clones, more than 70% of them appearing once. The CDR3 covers 14 residues. The germline V gene has CDR1 SGHNT and CDR2 YENEEA. The V and J ends lost 2 bases and 4 bases respectively, with 8 bases between them. The TCR comes from a woman between 40 and 55 years old in good health and CMV-seronegative. Sequenced input: PBMCs. The chain is built from TRBV11-3 and TRBJ2-2; D gene uncertain. This CDR3 is CASSLNPSTGELFF. The CDR3, as DNA: TGTGCCAGCAGCTTAAATCCTAGCACCGGGGAGCTGTTTTTT.